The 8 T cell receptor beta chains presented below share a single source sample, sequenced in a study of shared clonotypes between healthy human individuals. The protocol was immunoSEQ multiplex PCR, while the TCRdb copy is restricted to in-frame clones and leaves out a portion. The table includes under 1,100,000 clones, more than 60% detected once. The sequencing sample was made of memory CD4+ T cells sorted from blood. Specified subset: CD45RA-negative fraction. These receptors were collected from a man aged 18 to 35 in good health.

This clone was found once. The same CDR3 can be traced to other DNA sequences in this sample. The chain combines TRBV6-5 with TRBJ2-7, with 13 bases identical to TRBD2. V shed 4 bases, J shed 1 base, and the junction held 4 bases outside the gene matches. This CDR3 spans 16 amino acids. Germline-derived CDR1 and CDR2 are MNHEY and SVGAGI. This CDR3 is CASSSGLAGVSYEQYF. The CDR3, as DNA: TGTGCCAGCAGTTCCGGACTAGCGGGGGTGTCCTACGAGCAGTACTTC.

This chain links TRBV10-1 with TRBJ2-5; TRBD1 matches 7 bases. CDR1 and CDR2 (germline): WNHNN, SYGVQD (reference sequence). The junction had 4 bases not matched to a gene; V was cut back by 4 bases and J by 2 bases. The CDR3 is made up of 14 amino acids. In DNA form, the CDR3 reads TGCGCCAGCAGTGGACAGGGCCATCAAGAGACCCAGTACTTC. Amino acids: CASSGQGHQETQYF.

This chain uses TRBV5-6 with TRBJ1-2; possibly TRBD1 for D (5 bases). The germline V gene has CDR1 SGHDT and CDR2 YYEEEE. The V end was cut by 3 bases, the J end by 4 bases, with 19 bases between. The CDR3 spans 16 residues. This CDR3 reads CASSSTELTAGYGYTF. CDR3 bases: TGTGCCAGCAGCTCCACCGAATTGACAGCCGGCTATGGCTACACCTTC.

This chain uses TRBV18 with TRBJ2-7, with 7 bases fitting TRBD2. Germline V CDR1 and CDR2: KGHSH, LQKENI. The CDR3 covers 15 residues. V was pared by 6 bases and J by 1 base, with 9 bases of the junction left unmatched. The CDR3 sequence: CASSQYRGESYEQYF. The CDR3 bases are TGTGCCAGCTCTCAGTACCGGGGGGAATCCTACGAGCAGTACTTC.

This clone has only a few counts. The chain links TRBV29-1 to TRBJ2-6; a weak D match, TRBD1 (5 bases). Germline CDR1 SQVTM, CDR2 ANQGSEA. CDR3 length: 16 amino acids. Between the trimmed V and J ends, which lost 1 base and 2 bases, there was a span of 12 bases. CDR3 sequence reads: CSVEAFTGPGANVLTF. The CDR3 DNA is TGCAGCGTTGAAGCATTTACAGGACCTGGGGCCAACGTCCTGACTTTC. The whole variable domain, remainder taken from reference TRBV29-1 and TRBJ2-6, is SAVISQKPSRDICQRGTSLTIQCQVDSQVTMMFWYRQQPGQSLTLIATANQGSEATYESGFVIDKFPISRPNLTFSTLTVSNMSPEDSSIYLCSVEAFTGPGANVLTFGAGSRLTVL.

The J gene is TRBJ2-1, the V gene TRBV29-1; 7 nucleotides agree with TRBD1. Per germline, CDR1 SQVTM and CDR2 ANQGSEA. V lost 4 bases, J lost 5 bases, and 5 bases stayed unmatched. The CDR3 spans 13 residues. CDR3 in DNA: TGCAGCGTTGGACAGGGTCTTAACAATGAGCAGTTCTTC. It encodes CSVGQGLNNEQFF.

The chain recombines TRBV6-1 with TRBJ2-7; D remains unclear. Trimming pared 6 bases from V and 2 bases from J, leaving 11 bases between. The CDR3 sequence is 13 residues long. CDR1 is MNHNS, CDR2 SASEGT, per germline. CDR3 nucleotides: TGTGCCAGCAGGGGGAATCCCCCCTACGAGCAGTACTTC. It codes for CASRGNPPYEQYF.

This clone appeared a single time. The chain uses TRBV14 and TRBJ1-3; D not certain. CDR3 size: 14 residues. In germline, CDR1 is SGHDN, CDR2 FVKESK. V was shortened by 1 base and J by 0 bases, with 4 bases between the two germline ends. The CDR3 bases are TGTGCCAGCAGCCAAGTTCCCTCTGGAAACACCATATATTTT. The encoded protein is CASSQVPSGNTIYF.